This passage covers 16 T cell receptor beta chains from one sample sequenced in a study of blood T cells in healthy people across ages. A sample-barcoded 5' primer and a J-beta primer mix were used in a second PCR of roughly 7 to 12 cycles. MiXCR, run by TCRdb on the 5' RACE reads, gives a single entry per CDR3 protein. This table holds approximately 680,000 distinct CDR3 sequences, approximately 30% found once. The sequenced material came from blood. Receptor source: a woman older than 75 in good health.

Comment on this clonotype: This could be a read error, since a much larger clone is one nucleotide away. CDR3 residues: CASRRSDMQYF. The DNA of the CDR3 is TGTGCCAGCAGGCGTTCAGATATGCAGTATTTT. The rearrangement joins TRBV12-3 or TRBV12-4 to TRBJ2-3; D is uncertain. The length of the CDR3 is 11 residues.

J is TRBJ1-2 and V is TRBV19, with a possible D match to TRBD1 (5 bases). CDR3 length: 13 amino acids. The V end lost 5 bases, the J end lost 4 bases, and 11 bases lay between the germline ends. Per germline, CDR1 LNHDA and CDR2 SQIVND (reference sequence). The CDR3 DNA follows: TGTGCCAGTAGTTCAGGGAGTTCCTATGGCTACACCTTC. Encoded protein: CASSSGSSYGYTF.

This clonotype showed up many times. A much larger clone lies a single base off, so this may be a read error. The CDR3 spells CASSLGVLAGGRETQYF. The CDR3 nucleotides read TGTGCCAGCAGCCTTGGGGTGCTAGCGGGGGGGCGAGAGACCCAGTACTTC. The chain uses TRBV7-2 and TRBJ2-5, with 12 bases lining up with TRBD2. Trimming cost V 5 bases and J 4 bases; bases outside gene matches: 11. Germline assignment: CDR1 SGHTA and CDR2 FQGNSA. The CDR3 covers 17 residues.

This clonotype has at least ten counts. This sequence joins TRBV7-3 and TRBJ2-1; the D gene is possibly TRBD1 (6 bases). CDR3 size: 15 residues. The germline V and J ends were trimmed by 5 bases and 1 base, with 12 bases remaining between them. CDR1 is SGHTA, CDR2 FQGTGA, per germline. As DNA, the CDR3 is TGTGCCAGCAGCCCCCAGGGGTTGTCCTACAATGAGCAGTTCTTC. Amino acids: CASSPQGLSYNEQFF.

This clonotype has a count of ten or more. This chain joins TRBV6-2 or TRBV6-3 and TRBJ1-1; D not resolved. CDR3 length equals 11 residues. From germline, CDR1 is MNHEY and CDR2 SVGEGT. The V end was cut by 6 bases, the J end by 6 bases, with 8 bases between. CDR3: CASRSLAEAFF. The CDR3 nucleotides are TGTGCCAGCAGGTCCCTTGCTGAAGCTTTCTTT.

Points on this clonotype: This clone may be a read error of a much larger clone one base away. This chain joins TRBV18 and TRBJ2-7; 10 bases map to TRBD1. Germline V gene data show CDR1 as KGHSH and CDR2 as LQKENI. This CDR3 contains 13 residues. CDR3 in DNA: TGTGCCGGCTCACCGTCGACAGGGGGCGATCAGTACTTC. It codes for CAGSPSTGGDQYF.

This clonotype was counted a few times. The V gene is TRBV12-3 or TRBV12-4, the J gene TRBJ2-1; 10 nucleotides align to TRBD2. CDR3 size: 14 residues. Trimming took 5 bases from V and 6 from J; bases not matched to a gene: 4. CDR3 amino acids: CASSQIAGGNEQFF. CDR3 DNA: TGTGCCAGCAGTCAGATAGCGGGAGGCAATGAGCAGTTCTTC.

V gene TRBV29-1 combines with J gene TRBJ2-1; 10 positions match TRBD1. Germline CDR1 SQVTM, CDR2 ANQGSEA. This CDR3 contains 14 residues. V dropped 8 bases and J dropped 7; count of bases not matched to a gene: 11. For the CDR3, the DNA is TGCAGCACCTGGACAGGGGGAACAGGAAATGAGCAGTTCTTC. Its protein product is CSTWTGGTGNEQFF.

This clonotype was picked up many times. The chain joins TRBV6-6 to TRBJ2-7; TRBD1 or TRBD2 may be the D gene (6 bases each). The CDR3 covers 16 residues. V dropped 2 bases and J dropped 8 bases, with 22 bases sitting between them. Per germline, CDR1 MNHNY and CDR2 SVGAGI (reference sequence). The CDR3 loop is CASSYTRGQSLYQQYF. The CDR3 DNA reads TGTGCCAGCAGTTACACCCGGGGGCAGAGCCTTTACCAGCAGTACTTC.

The rearrangement joins TRBV30 to TRBJ1-3; D ambiguous. Germline V gene data show CDR1 as GTSNPN and CDR2 as SVGIG (reference sequence). Trimming pared 4 bases from V and 10 bases from J, leaving 11 bases between. CDR3 length: 11 residues. The CDR3 DNA reads as TGTGCCTGGATAGTACATGGGACCATATATTTT. This encodes CAWIVHGTIYF.

Concerning this clonotype itself: Mismatch with germline at one junction end may stem from a read error. CDR3 sequence (DNA): TGTGCCGGCAGTTCCTACAACGACCTTCACCAAGAGACCCAGTACTTC. It translates to CAGSSYNDLHQETQYF. This chain uses TRBV12-3 or TRBV12-4 with TRBJ2-5; D not certain. The CDR3 runs to 16 residues.

This clonotype was picked up many times. This chain connects TRBV6-1 to TRBJ2-3, with D possibly matching TRBD1 (6 bases). The CDR3 is 15 residues long. Germline CDR1 and CDR2: MNHNS and SASEGT. The ends were cut back, 1 base at V and 2 bases at J, with 10 bases in the middle. As DNA, the CDR3 is TGTGCCAGCAGTGAAGACAGGGTCTCCACAGATACGCAGTATTTT. Encoded protein: CASSEDRVSTDTQYF.

The count of this clonotype is one. The genes are TRBV7-3 and TRBJ2-7, with 8 bases aligning to TRBD2. There are 13 residues in the CDR3. The germline V gene has CDR1 SGHTA and CDR2 FQGTGA. The J segment lost 6 bases and the V segment lost 5 bases, leaving 6 bases of the junction unmatched. This CDR3 reads CASSPHGGGEQYF. The CDR3 region has the DNA TGTGCCAGCAGCCCCCACGGGGGGGGCGAGCAGTACTTC.

This clonotype was observed a single time. The chain links TRBV29-1 to TRBJ2-1; D is perhaps TRBD1 (5 bases). V was cut by 4 bases and J by 10 bases, with 11 bases left in between. Germline values: CDR1 SQVTM, CDR2 ANQGSEA. The length of the CDR3 is 11 residues. The CDR3 DNA is TGCAGCGTTGTAAGGGGTTGGGAGCAGTTCTTC. Amino acid sequence: CSVVRGWEQFF.

As regards this clonotype: This may be a read error: a much more frequent sequence differs by one nucleotide. This chain links TRBV7-8 with TRBJ2-1; 11 bases agree with TRBD2. The closer fit of TRBJ2-7 to the DNA end suggests the J call may be wrong. The CDR3 covers 16 residues. Germline CDR1 is SGHVS and CDR2 is FQNEAQ. This CDR3 reads CASSPVAGGIYNEQYF. The DNA for the CDR3 is TGTGCCAGCAGCCCAGTAGCGGGGGGGATTTACAATGAGCAGTACTTC.

In its sample, this clonotype was seen many times. The chain joins TRBV15 to TRBJ1-2; a weak D match, TRBD1 (6 bases). Germline CDR1 LNHNV, CDR2 YYDKDF (reference sequence). CDR3 length: 15 residues. Trimming took 6 bases from V and 7 from J, leaving 21 bases between them. The CDR3 DNA sequence: TGTGCCACCAGGACGGGACAATCTCGCGTCGGTGGCTACACCTTC. As protein: CATRTGQSRVGGYTF.